The source of this T cell receptor (beta chain) is a study of graft-versus-host responses after intestinal transplantation. Broader study findings: After transplant, early declines in HvG clones were associated with peak levels of circulating GvH clones. Graft-donor T cell macrochimerism coincided with high graft-versus-host to host-versus-graft clonal ratios in allografts.

TCRdb's table, derived via immunoSEQ multiplex PCR, lists solely in-frame clones and lacks some. This sample has 95,000 or so clones, with 90% found just once. V shed 3 bases and J 0 bases; nucleotides not matched to a gene: 5. Germline V gene sequence: CDR1 SGDLS, CDR2 YYNGEE. CDR3 length equals 16 residues. Note on this clone: Its antigen is unidentified.

The chain has TRBV9 and TRBJ1-3; 8 bases are a match to TRBD1. This TCR derives from a human patient who received an intestinal transplant, so some T cells may come from the graft donor. The material sequenced was PBMCs, taken about 440 days after intestinal transplant. This chain's CDR3 is CASSGQGPSSGNTIYF. The CDR3 DNA follows: TGTGCCAGCAGCGGACAGGGGCCCAGCTCTGGAAACACCATATATTTT.